The T cell receptor beta chain under discussion was sequenced for a study of blood T cell repertoires in COVID-19 (dated by TCRdb to between 2020 and 2021). Study-level background: The collaborator samples originated in the United States, Italy and Spain and spanned the acute and convalescent phases of COVID-19. Samples were obtained from the ongoing ImmuneRACE study (first 160 participants) and from over a thousand subjects provided by 6 global collaborators. The material from the prospective study consisted of cDNA or gDNA derived from T cells, B-cell-depleted T cells, or PBMCs. Sample metadata almost always included a de-identified subject ID, COVID-19 status, age in years and sex. Where available, HLA class I and class II types were taken from metadata supplied by the sample provider and were not determined by assay-based typing. The repertoires were released in a freely available public database intended as a resource for research on the immune response to SARS-CoV-2. Subjects who had been exposed to COVID-19, were actively infected with it, or had recovered from it provided the deeply sampled blood TCRbeta repertoires that made up the dataset. What the research found in general, with its limitations: How much clinical and demographic metadata was included differed by source and by participant, and the metadata was provided uncurated.

The CDR3 contains 17 residues, cysteine and phenylalanine counted. Only the CDR3 portion is preserved as DNA: 51 bases, with reading frame beginning at the first base. V drops 3 bases and J drops 7 bases, leaving 24 bases in between. CDR1 and CDR2 were assigned from the germline V gene as LGHNA and YSLEER. Whole blood was collected in K2EDTA tubes by collaborating institutions according to the institutions' own protocols. For TCRbeta analysis, collaborators shipped samples as frozen whole blood, isolated PBMCs, or DNA extracted from either of those sample types. TCRbeta CDR3 regions were amplified from genomic DNA using the immunoSEQ Assay, a bias-controlled multiplex PCR. As for how the authors treated the data: Nucleated cell counts per sample were estimated from amplification of reference gene primers within the assay. Sequence reads were collapsed and filtered to measure the absolute abundance of every unique TCRbeta CDR3 rearrangement. For each sample, productive Simpson clonality was calculated as the square root of Simpson's diversity index over productive rearrangements. TCRdb took over this immuneACCESS table, retaining in-frame rearrangements with V and J assigned. Such tables are incomplete; in checked studies, under half of the missing clones stem from an unresolved V gene, and the remainder is unexplained. For V, J and clone size, that table is used; D and trimming come from the DNA. A total of roughly 300,000 clones appear in this sample, 88% of them only once. The ten largest clones capture 9% to 9.5% of the sample.

This clone was observed a handful of times. Its antigen target is currently unknown. No base qualities exist here, and no much larger clone lies one base off it. The chain is made from TRBV4-3 and TRBJ2-5; perhaps TRBD1 is the D gene, with 6 bases matching. The source material was peripheral blood. This sequence was found in a man between 18 and 35 years old with active or convalescent COVID-19. The DNA is as follows: TGCGCCAGCAGCCACAATATCCGGACAGCTCTGGGGGTGACCCAGTACTTC. This yields the protein CASSHNIRTALGVTQYF.